This TCR beta chain was recorded in a study of CD8+ T cells in alopecia areata. The sample holds one count of this clone. What it binds is not known. Study-wide results and limits: TCR sharing across patients was less clear than in mice, possibly HLA-related. Clonality in lesional scalp, especially alopecia totalis/universalis, exceeded that of normal scalp. Sequencing of scalp samples also includes resident alphabeta T cells from normal skin.

In each case, RNA was isolated and then reverse transcribed into cDNA as the sequencing template. The data were produced by immunoSEQ multiplex PCR, yet TCRdb's version contains in-frame clones alone and is incomplete. The sample lists roughly 120,000 clones, approximately 58% occurring once. The CDR3 length is 15 residues. J was trimmed by 4 bases and V by 3 bases; bases with no gene match: 5. Germline loops: CDR1 LNHNV, CDR2 YYDKDF (reference sequence). It was from PBMCs that CD4+ and CD8+ T cells were sorted. The sequence was collected from a human donor in good health. This chain links TRBV15 with TRBJ1-5, with 8 bases identical to TRBD1. Sequencing was carried out using CD4+ T cells sorted from blood. The CDR3 region has the DNA TGTGCCACCAGCAGGGCGAGGGACAGGAATCAGCCCCAGCATTTT. Amino acid sequence: CATSRARDRNQPQHF.